This T cell receptor (beta chain) derives from a study of tumor-infiltrating lymphocytes in primary liver carcinoma. This CDR3 is 16 amino acids long. Germline CDR1 and CDR2: LGHNA and YNFKEQ. Trimming shortened V by 1 base and J by 5 bases, and 18 bases separated the two germline ends. Total RNA (around 0.45 ug) served as template for TCR beta cDNA synthesis primed by a constant-region primer. Libraries for TCR beta were built through three nested multiplex PCR rounds, which together made up a slightly modified ARM-PCR procedure. TRBV1-TRBV30 forward primers paired with a C-beta reverse primer were used in the first two PCR rounds, which ran approximately 11 cycles each. TCRdb re-called the multiplex PCR reads with MiXCR, one entry per CDR3 protein. The sample lists 50,000 to 70,000 distinct CDR3 sequences, 60% to 85% occurring once. Starting material for RNA and DNA co-extraction consisted of roughly 19-30 mg of unsorted bulk tissue.

Sequenced input: liver tumor tissue from sampling region 2. Noted subset: tumor region T2, inferior pole. This clonotype originated in a middle-aged man with primary liver carcinoma and hepatitis B virus infection. The chain links TRBV4-2 to TRBJ2-7; maybe TRBD1 (5 bases). CDR3 nucleotides: TGTGCCAGCAGCCAAGGGGCAGGGATGGGCGGCCACGAGCAGTACTTC. Its translation is CASSQGAGMGGHEQYF.